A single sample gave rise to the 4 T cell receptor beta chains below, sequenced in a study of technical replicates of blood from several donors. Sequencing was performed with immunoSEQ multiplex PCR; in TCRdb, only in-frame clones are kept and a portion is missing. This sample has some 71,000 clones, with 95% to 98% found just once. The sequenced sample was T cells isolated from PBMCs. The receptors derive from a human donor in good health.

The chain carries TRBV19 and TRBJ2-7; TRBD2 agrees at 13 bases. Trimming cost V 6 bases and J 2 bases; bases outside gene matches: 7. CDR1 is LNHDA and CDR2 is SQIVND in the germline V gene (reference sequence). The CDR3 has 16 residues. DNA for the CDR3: TGTGCCAGTAGGGTTACGGGACTAGCGGGGACCTACGAGCAGTACTTC. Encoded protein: CASRVTGLAGTYEQYF.

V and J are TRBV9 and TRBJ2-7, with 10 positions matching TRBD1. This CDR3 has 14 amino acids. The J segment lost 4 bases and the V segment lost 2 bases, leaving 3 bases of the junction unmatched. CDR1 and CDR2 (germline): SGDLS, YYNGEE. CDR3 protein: CASSVGQGEYEQYF. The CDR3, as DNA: TGTGCCAGCAGCGTCGGACAGGGGGAGTACGAGCAGTACTTC.

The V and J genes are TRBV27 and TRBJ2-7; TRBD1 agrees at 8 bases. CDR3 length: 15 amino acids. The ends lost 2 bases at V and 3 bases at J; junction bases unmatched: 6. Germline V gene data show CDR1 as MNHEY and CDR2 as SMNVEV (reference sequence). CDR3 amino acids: CASSLGQGALYEQYF. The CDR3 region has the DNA TGTGCCAGCAGTTTAGGACAGGGAGCCCTCTACGAGCAGTACTTC.

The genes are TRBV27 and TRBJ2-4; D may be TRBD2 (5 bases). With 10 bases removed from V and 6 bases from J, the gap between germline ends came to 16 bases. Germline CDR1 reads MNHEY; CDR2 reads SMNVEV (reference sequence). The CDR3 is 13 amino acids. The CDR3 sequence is CATGKVMGNIQYF. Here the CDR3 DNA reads TGTGCCACCGGGAAGGTCATGGGAAACATTCAGTACTTC.